This paragraph reports one T cell receptor (beta chain). The sample belongs to a study of blood T cell repertoires in COVID-19. The wider study: The United States, Italy and Spain were the sources of the acute and convalescent COVID-19 samples.

The CDR3 totals 13 residues. V lost 4 bases to trimming and J lost 5 bases, with 11 bases between them. CDR1 is MNHEY and CDR2 is SVGAGI in the germline V gene. TCRdb keeps only in-frame clones here, not all; method: immunoSEQ multiplex PCR. The sample records about 26,000 clones, approximately 83% being singletons. The material sequenced was peripheral blood. The receptor comes from a woman aged 80 or over with COVID-19, enrolled during active disease. V gene TRBV6-5 combines with J gene TRBJ1-1; no firm D call. The CDR3 sequence: CASSSGVWTEAFF. In DNA form, the CDR3 reads TGTGCCAGCAGTTCAGGTGTATGGACTGAAGCTTTCTTT.